This T cell receptor beta chain is from a study of blood T cell repertoires in COVID-19. Study-level background: The analysed material was cDNA or gDNA that came from T cells, B-cell-depleted T cells, or PBMCs.

The assay was immunoSEQ multiplex PCR, and TCRdb's table has in-frame clones only and misses some. The data contain some 250,000 clones, roughly nine tenths of them singletons. The CDR3 loop spans 13 amino acids. From germline, CDR1 is MNHEY and CDR2 SMNVEV (reference sequence). The ends were cut back, 3 bases at V and 7 bases at J, with 10 bases in the middle. In its sample, this clone was seen a few times. J is TRBJ2-1 and V is TRBV27; the D gene is possibly TRBD2 (5 bases). This TCR derives from a man in his fifties or sixties with acute or convalescent COVID-19. The specimen sequenced was peripheral blood. The CDR3 is CASSLRTLNEQFF. The CDR3 DNA sequence: TGTGCCAGCAGTTTGCGGACTTTAAATGAGCAGTTCTTC.